Presented here are 24 T cell receptor beta chains from one specimen sequenced in a study of blood T cell repertoires in COVID-19 (dated by TCRdb to the early 2020s). The receptor library was made with the immunoSEQ multiplex PCR assay. Not all clones reach the TCRdb copy of this immuneACCESS table, which keeps in-frame sequences only. Checked studies attribute under half of the gap to unresolved V genes and leave the rest unexplained. Here the sample has roughly 68,000 clones; approximately 90% occur a single time. 10% of the sample lies in the top ten. Sequencing was done on a sample of PBMCs or T cells enriched from blood (not recorded which). The receptors here all came from a woman between 35 and 50 years old who had recovered from COVID-19.

The CDR3 reads CASRKRGGLAVGAGEQYF. CDR3 bases: TGTGCCAGCAGAAAGCGGGGAGGACTAGCGGTCGGTGCGGGCGAGCAGTACTTC. The V and J genes are TRBV2 and TRBJ2-7; 10 bases are shared with TRBD2. The V gene's germline CDR1 is SNHLY and CDR2 FYNNEI. There are 18 residues in the CDR3. Losses at the gene ends were 6 bases for V and 6 bases for J; bases not matched to a gene: 20.

The chain couples TRBV5-1 to TRBJ1-5, with 7 nucleotides matching TRBD1. Germline V lookup: CDR1 SGHRS, CDR2 YFSETQ. This CDR3 contains 15 residues. The V gene end was trimmed by 5 bases and the J gene end by 5 bases; junction bases not matched to a gene: 10. The CDR3 sequence is CASRVSGGTYQPQHF. Here the CDR3 DNA reads TGCGCCAGCAGGGTATCAGGGGGGACTTATCAGCCCCAGCATTTT.

The gene calls are TRBV5-1 and TRBJ2-3, with unresolved D. This CDR3 has 14 residues. Germline-derived CDR1 and CDR2 are SGHRS and YFSETQ. The V and J ends lost 3 bases and 2 bases respectively, with 10 bases between them. Written as DNA, the CDR3 is TGCGCCAGCAGCTCGTTAGATATCACAGATACGCAGTATTTT. It yields the protein CASSSLDITDTQYF.

The chain recombines TRBV9 with TRBJ1-3; D call uncertain. V was cut by 1 base and J by 0 bases, with 8 bases left in between. Germline values: CDR1 SGDLS, CDR2 YYNGEE. The CDR3 is 15 amino acids. The CDR3 coding sequence is TGTGCCAGCAGCGTACGGCAGGCCTCTGGAAACACCATATATTTT. Its translation is CASSVRQASGNTIYF.

This sequence joins TRBV18 and TRBJ1-2, with a tentative D call TRBD1 (6 bases). The CDR3 runs 15 residues. Trimming pared 2 bases from V and 4 bases from J, leaving 14 bases between. Germline assignment: CDR1 KGHSH and CDR2 LQKENI. In DNA, the CDR3 is TGTGCCAGCTCACCAAAACCCCTACAGGGCTATGGCTACACCTTC. Translating it yields CASSPKPLQGYGYTF.

The chain links TRBV5-1 to TRBJ2-5; weak D call: TRBD2 (6 bases). Trimming shortened V by 4 bases and J by 5 bases, and 21 bases separated the two germline ends. In germline, CDR1 is SGHRS, CDR2 YFSETQ. This CDR3 contains 16 residues. As DNA, the CDR3 is TGCGCCAGCAGCCCCGGGGGACTTAGCACGGCGGAGACCCAGTACTTC. Translated, it gives CASSPGGLSTAETQYF.

This clone was counted a few times. The V and J genes are TRBV7-8 and TRBJ2-3; 9 bases agree with TRBD2. V trimming: 1 base; J trimming: 3 bases; junction bases outside the gene matches: 5. In germline, CDR1 is SGHVS, CDR2 FQNEAQ. This CDR3 is built from 16 residues. The CDR3 reads CASSLVGGGVTDTQYF. CDR3 DNA sequence: TGTGCCAGCAGCTTAGTTGGCGGGGGGGTAACAGATACGCAGTATTTT.

The V call is TRBV7-8, the J call TRBJ2-1; TRBD2 matches 8 bases. The CDR3 has 17 amino acids. Germline CDR1 SGHVS, CDR2 FQNEAQ. Trimming at V came to 1 base and at J to 10 bases, leaving 15 bases not matched to a gene. The CDR3 bases are TGTGCCAGCAGCTTAGTAAGGGCAGACGGGGGGGCCAGAGAGCAGTTCTTC. This encodes CASSLVRADGGAREQFF.

V usage is TRBV4-1 and J usage is TRBJ2-5; D not resolved. CDR1 is MGHRA, CDR2 YSYEKL, per germline. Trimming shortened V by 1 base and J by 4 bases, and 13 bases separated the two germline ends. The CDR3 loop spans 15 amino acids. The CDR3 loop reads CASSQAPLVTETQYF. The CDR3 nucleotides are TGCGCCAGCAGCCAAGCTCCCCTAGTGACAGAGACCCAGTACTTC.

CDR3 DNA sequence: TGTGCCAGTAGTATATCTTTGGTGAGCTCCTACAATGAGCAGTTCTTC. Protein product: CASSISLVSSYNEQFF. The gene calls are TRBV19 and TRBJ2-1; D remains unclear. Trimming removed 2 bases from V and 0 bases from J, with 11 bases in between. The germline V gene has CDR1 LNHDA and CDR2 SQIVND (reference sequence). This CDR3 is 16 amino acids long.

V usage is TRBV5-1 and J usage is TRBJ1-1, with D possibly TRBD1 on 6 matching bases. The V gene's germline CDR1 is SGHRS and CDR2 YFSETQ. CDR3 length equals 16 residues. Trimming left V 3 bases short and J 3 bases short, with 18 bases between. CDR3 bases: TGCGCCAGCAGCTCCGACAGCAGGGGTCCGTACACTGAAGCTTTCTTT. Translation gives CASSSDSRGPYTEAFF. The entire variable domain, with the rest obtained from reference TRBV5-1 and TRBJ1-1, is as follows: KAGVTQTPRYLIKTRGQQVTLSCSPISGHRSVSWYQQTPGQGLQFLFEYFSETQRNKGNFPGRFSGRQFSNSRSEMNVSTLELGDSALYLCASSSDSRGPYTEAFFGQGTRLTVV.

This chain links TRBV5-1 with TRBJ2-1; 9 nucleotides line up with TRBD2. Unmatched junction bases numbered 3, after V lost 2 bases and J lost 3 bases. Per the germline V gene, CDR1 is SGHRS and CDR2 is YFSETQ. The CDR3 extends over 15 amino acids. CDR3 sequence reads: CASSLSAGGYNEQFF. The CDR3 coding sequence is TGCGCCAGCAGCTTATCAGCGGGGGGCTACAATGAGCAGTTCTTC.

The chain couples TRBV10-3 to TRBJ1-1; D is unclear. CDR1 is ENHRY and CDR2 is SYGVKD in the germline V gene. The V gene lost 0 bases and the J gene lost 0 bases, with 11 bases spanning the gap. The CDR3 spans 16 residues. The CDR3 region has the DNA TGTGCCATCAGTGAGTCTGGCAGTTTGTTGAACACTGAAGCTTTCTTT. This translates into CAISESGSLLNTEAFF.

This clone was seen only a few times. The J gene is TRBJ2-3, the V gene TRBV4-2; tentatively, D is TRBD2 (6 bases). There are 17 residues in the CDR3. Deletions cut 1 base from V and 0 bases from J, with 14 bases between. CDR1 and CDR2 from the germline V gene are LGHNA and YNFKEQ. This CDR3 is CASSQGIRDSSTDTQYF. DNA for the CDR3: TGTGCCAGCAGCCAAGGGATCCGGGACTCTAGCACAGATACGCAGTATTTT.

The V call is TRBV3-1 (or the pseudogene TRBV3-2), the J call TRBJ2-5; D is undetermined. CDR1 and CDR2 from the germline V gene are LGHDT and YNNKEL (reference sequence). V was shortened by 2 bases and J by 2 bases, with 12 bases between the two germline ends. The CDR3 runs to 15 residues. CDR3 nucleotide sequence: TGTGCCAGCAGCCAATCCTTGCAGTCGCAAGAGACCCAGTACTTC. Protein: CASSQSLQSQETQYF.

This chain uses TRBV5-1 with TRBJ1-1, with D perhaps TRBD1 (6 bases). Germline CDR1 SGHRS, CDR2 YFSETQ. With 1 base removed from V and 4 bases from J, the gap between germline ends came to 14 bases. This CDR3 has 15 residues. The DNA of the CDR3 is TGCGCCAGCAGCTTGAAAGACAGGATGGGCACTGAAGCTTTCTTT. Its translation: CASSLKDRMGTEAFF.

The chain joins TRBV5-6 to TRBJ2-7; 8 nucleotides align to TRBD1. In germline, CDR1 is SGHDT, CDR2 YYEEEE. V lost 2 bases, J lost 4 bases, and 5 bases stayed unmatched. The CDR3 runs to 14 residues. The CDR3 protein is CASSLGQGAYEQYF. The DNA for the CDR3 is TGTGCCAGCAGCTTAGGCCAGGGGGCTTACGAGCAGTACTTC.

V and J are TRBV5-4 and TRBJ2-2; a weak D match, TRBD1 (6 bases). Trimming removed 0 bases at V and 5 bases at J, with 20 bases between. Germline V gene data show CDR1 as SGHNT and CDR2 as YYREEE (reference sequence). This CDR3 has 18 amino acids. In DNA, the CDR3 is TGTGCCAGCAGCTTGGCAATTAGACAGGCAAGAGGGACCGGGGAGCTGTTTTTT. Protein product: CASSLAIRQARGTGELFF.

The CDR3 reads CASSPAGTGGHGYTF. In DNA, the CDR3 is TGTGCCAGCAGCCCGGCCGGGACAGGGGGCCATGGCTACACCTTC. The J gene is TRBJ1-2, the V gene TRBV5-4; 12 nucleotides line up with TRBD1. Trimming at V came to 4 bases and at J to 6 bases, leaving 7 bases not matched to a gene. The CDR3 loop spans 15 amino acids. Germline lookup yields CDR1 SGHNT and CDR2 YYREEE (reference sequence).

This chain links TRBV7-2 with TRBJ2-5; 9 nucleotides match TRBD1. The CDR3 loop spans 16 amino acids. Unmatched junction bases numbered 10, after V lost 3 bases and J lost 5 bases. CDR1 and CDR2 (germline): SGHTA, FQGNSA. CDR3 sequence: CASSFRLQGAWETQYF. CDR3 coding DNA: TGTGCCAGCAGCTTCCGATTACAGGGGGCTTGGGAGACCCAGTACTTC.

A few counts support this clone. The rearrangement joins TRBV9 to TRBJ1-3; D unclear. Germline CDR1 SGDLS, CDR2 YYNGEE. Trimming took 4 bases from V and 0 from J, leaving 14 bases between them. The CDR3 spans 16 residues. This CDR3 is CASSKEGGNSGNTIYF. CDR3 DNA: TGTGCCAGCAGCAAAGAGGGAGGGAACTCTGGAAACACCATATATTTT.

The V and J genes are TRBV3-1 (or the pseudogene TRBV3-2) and TRBJ1-2; D possibly corresponds to TRBD1 (5 bases). Trimming removed 1 base from V and 5 bases from J, with 14 bases in between. From germline, CDR1 is LGHDT and CDR2 YNNKEL (reference sequence). The CDR3 has 15 amino acids. In nucleotides, the CDR3 is TGTGCCAGCAGCCAAGGTCCAGGGCGTAGGTATGGCTACACCTTC. Translation gives CASSQGPGRRYGYTF.

The V call is TRBV5-6, the J call TRBJ1-5; the D gene is possibly TRBD1 (5 bases). The CDR3 runs to 16 residues. The V gene lost 4 bases and the J gene lost 0 bases, with 14 bases spanning the gap. CDR1 and CDR2 (germline): SGHDT, YYEEEE. The CDR3 region is CASSVGGTLSNQPQHF. In nucleotides, the CDR3 is TGTGCCAGCAGCGTCGGGGGGACTCTTAGCAATCAGCCCCAGCATTTT.

The chain links TRBV12-3 or TRBV12-4 to TRBJ2-5; D call uncertain. Trimming stripped 2 bases from V and 4 bases from J, with 2 bases between. The CDR3 covers 11 residues. DNA of the CDR3: TGTGCCAGCAGTTTACGAGAGACCCAGTACTTC. As protein: CASSLRETQYF.